This T cell receptor beta chain was identified during a study of Graves' ophthalmopathy and Graves' hyperthyroidism. The wider study: Pretreatment peripheral blood was obtained at initial diagnosis. General study results and limits: Sensitivity reached around 67% and specificity 72.22% when the model predicted ophthalmopathy progression. Among thyroid clonotypes expanded above 0.001 frequency, most also appeared in blood.

The CDR3 extends over 14 amino acids. Per germline, CDR1 SGHAT and CDR2 FQNNGV. RNA transcripts provided the template for amplifying TCR beta CDR3 regions. HTBI primers were employed in first-round RT-PCR, then a second-round multiplex PCR followed. TCRdb ran MiXCR on the multiplex PCR reads and lists one entry per CDR3 protein. The data hold around 470,000 distinct CDR3 sequences, with 13% to 15% observed a single time. Excluded were patients with other autoimmune diseases, uncontrolled infections, pregnancy or lactation. Points on this clonotype: Its antigen remains unknown. One end of the junction does not line up with germline, which may come from a read error.

The chain uses TRBV11-2 and TRBJ2-7; 10 bases align to TRBD2. The TCR comes from a woman aged 30 to 39 with Graves' ophthalmopathy. Sequenced: blood. The CDR3, as DNA: TGTGCCAGCAGGTTAGCGGGGGGAGGCCTCGAGCAGTACTTC. Protein product: CASRLAGGGLEQYF.